A selection of T cell receptor beta chains follows, all from one sample in a study of cytomegalovirus exposure and HLA in healthy donors. TCRdb's copy holds only in-frame clones and misses some; the assay was immunoSEQ multiplex PCR. The repertoire holds under 75,000 clones, with approximately 96% as singletons. The specimen was PBMCs. Every receptor here comes from a woman aged 18-30 years in good health and CMV-seropositive. The CDR3 runs from the conserved cysteine through the conserved F or W. A D gene is named only where the DNA matches it firmly. Clone size is stated in some rows and not others, as once, few, many or a class when expanded.

CDR3aa,abundance,j_gene,d_gene,v_gene
CASKILTGELFF,NA,TRBJ2-2,NA,TRBV2
CASSRRDIKTDTQYF,NA,TRBJ2-3,NA,TRBV13
CASSSGLAGGPDEQYF,NA,TRBJ2-7,TRBD2,TRBV28
CASSLGASGQLNYEQYF,once,TRBJ2-7,TRBD2,TRBV5-6
CASSSTGAQGQPQHF,NA,TRBJ1-5,TRBD1,TRBV19
CASSDRGNSGNTIYF,NA,TRBJ1-3,NA,TRBV2
CASSETRQVNIQYF,NA,TRBJ2-4,NA,TRBV6-1
CASSPRTGSHEQYF,NA,TRBJ2-7,TRBD1,TRBV28
CAWSVGQGNQPQHF,NA,TRBJ1-5,TRBD1,TRBV30
CASSATGGGLYGYTF,NA,TRBJ1-2,TRBD1,TRBV6-5